Presented here are 12 T cell receptor beta chains from one specimen sequenced in a study of T-cell reconstitution after alpha-beta-depleted transplantation in children (dated by TCRdb to about 2016). Library creation used PCR. The sequencer listed for this sample is Illumina HiSeq 2500. TCR libraries were prepared with molecular barcoding, using unique molecular identifiers to normalize TCRbeta repertoire quantification. The public reads were quality trimmed at Q25 with fastp and then assembled into clones with MiXCR by TCRdb, keeping productive beta chains. Here each entry gathers all rows of one CDR3 protein and keeps the most common genes and DNA. The sample contains tens of thousands of distinct CDR3 sequences, roughly 6.6% of them found a single time. The ten largest clonotypes hold more than 2.5% of the sample. This material consisted of PBMCs from the stem cell graft donor, taken from the stem cell graft. The receptors were gathered from a human donor who donated a stem cell graft to a child with acute lymphoblastic leukemia.

This clonotype was observed many times. The CDR3 sequence is CASSLARYPSYEQYF. The CDR3 nucleotides read TGTGCCAGCAGCTTAGCACGATACCCCTCCTACGAGCAGTACTTC. The V gene is TRBV7-2, the J gene TRBJ2-7; D unclear. Trimming removed 0 bases from V and 0 bases from J, with 9 bases in between. The germline V gene has CDR1 SGHTA and CDR2 FQGNSA. CDR3 length: 15 amino acids.

The V and J genes are TRBV15 and TRBJ1-4; the D is unclear. V was cut by 5 bases and J by 3 bases, with 13 bases left in between. Germline V CDR1 and CDR2: LNHNV, YYDKDF (reference sequence). CDR3 length: 15 residues. CDR3 sequence: CATSGRTDPNEKLFF. The CDR3 coding sequence is TGTGCCACCAGCGGAAGGACGGACCCTAATGAAAAACTGTTTTTT.

This clonotype was detected many times. This chain uses TRBV12-3 or TRBV12-4 with TRBJ1-1, with TRBD1 matching over 8 bases. CDR3 size: 14 residues. V lost 6 bases, J lost 1 base, and 4 bases stayed unmatched. This chain's CDR3 is CASSQDRENTEAFF. CDR3 nucleotides: TGTGCCAGCAGCCAGGACAGGGAGAACACTGAAGCTTTCTTT.

This clonotype appeared many times. The chain carries TRBV7-8 and TRBJ1-1; 7 positions match TRBD1. CDR3 size: 13 residues. The trim removed 5 bases at V and 4 bases at J, leaving 4 bases unmatched. CDR1 is SGHVS and CDR2 is FQNEAQ in the germline V gene. CDR3 nucleotide sequence: TGTGCCAGCAGCAGGGGGCAAAGCACTGAAGCTTTCTTT. This translates into CASSRGQSTEAFF.

This clonotype was detected ten times or more. The V call is TRBV6-5, the J call TRBJ2-4, with 7 bases matching TRBD1. CDR1 is MNHEY and CDR2 is SVGAGI in the germline V gene. After removal of 2 bases from V and 1 base from J, the junction contained 11 bases not matched to a gene. The CDR3 is 18 residues long. CDR3 amino acids: CASSYRVRGQSAKNIQYF. CDR3 bases: TGTGCCAGCAGTTACAGGGTTAGGGGGCAATCGGCCAAAAACATTCAGTACTTC.

J is TRBJ2-3 and V is TRBV25-1; D remains ambiguous. Germline CDR1 and CDR2: MGHDK and SYGVNS. V lost 6 bases and J 5 bases, leaving 12 bases between the germline ends. This CDR3 region has 13 residues. For the CDR3, the DNA is TGTGCCAGCAGCTTGAATAGTGAAGATACGCAGTATTTT. Protein sequence: CASSLNSEDTQYF.

The genes are TRBV19 and TRBJ1-1; the D gene is possibly TRBD1 (6 bases). Germline V gives CDR1 LNHDA, CDR2 SQIVND (reference sequence). The CDR3 consists of 14 residues. Trimming removed 5 bases at V and 5 bases at J, with 15 bases between. CDR3 sequence (DNA): TGTGCCAGTAGTCCCCAGGGGAGTAGAACTGAAGCTTTCTTT. Translating gives CASSPQGSRTEAFF.

This clonotype has at least ten counts. The chain carries TRBV10-3 and TRBJ2-7; D is unresolved. V lost 0 bases and J lost 0, with 6 bases in between. The CDR3 runs 14 residues. CDR1 ENHRY and CDR2 SYGVKD come from the germline V gene. This chain's CDR3 is CAISESGGSYEQYF. CDR3 DNA sequence: TGTGCCATCAGTGAGTCGGGCGGCTCCTACGAGCAGTACTTC.

This clonotype was recorded at least ten times. This chain connects TRBV2 to TRBJ2-2; D not resolved. Trimming removed 7 bases at V and 0 bases at J, with 12 bases between. The length of the CDR3 is 15 residues. The germline V gene has CDR1 SNHLY and CDR2 FYNNEI. CDR3 region: CASMTSRANTGELFF. DNA of the CDR3: TGTGCCAGCATGACCTCGAGAGCGAACACCGGGGAGCTGTTTTTT.

This rearrangement joins TRBV20-1 to TRBJ2-1, with 8 bases aligning to TRBD2. Germline loops: CDR1 DFQATT, CDR2 SNEGSKA (reference sequence). This CDR3 has 14 residues. After removal of 6 bases from V and 9 bases from J, the junction contained 13 bases not matched to a gene. As DNA, the CDR3 is TGCAGTGCCCACACCGCGGGAGGACCAAGTGAGCAGTTCTTC. Amino acids: CSAHTAGGPSEQFF.

This clonotype was detected many times. The chain couples TRBV4-1 to TRBJ1-4; D remains ambiguous. V lost 5 bases to trimming and J lost 2 bases, with 15 bases between them. The germline CDR1 and CDR2 sequences are MGHRA and YSYEKL. The CDR3 loop spans 16 amino acids. CDR3 in DNA: TGCGCCAGCAGCAGGGAAAGGGCAGCGACTAATGAAAAACTGTTTTTT. It translates to CASSRERAATNEKLFF.

This clonotype was counted ten times or more. The rearrangement joins TRBV20-1 to TRBJ2-2; TRBD2 matches 11 bases. The V gene end was trimmed by 1 base and the J gene end by 7 bases; junction bases not matched to a gene: 8. The CDR3 runs 16 residues. Germline V CDR1 and CDR2: DFQATT, SNEGSKA (reference sequence). The CDR3 is CSARGRLAGSGGELFF. CDR3 bases: TGCAGTGCTAGAGGACGACTAGCGGGGAGCGGCGGGGAGCTGTTTTTT.